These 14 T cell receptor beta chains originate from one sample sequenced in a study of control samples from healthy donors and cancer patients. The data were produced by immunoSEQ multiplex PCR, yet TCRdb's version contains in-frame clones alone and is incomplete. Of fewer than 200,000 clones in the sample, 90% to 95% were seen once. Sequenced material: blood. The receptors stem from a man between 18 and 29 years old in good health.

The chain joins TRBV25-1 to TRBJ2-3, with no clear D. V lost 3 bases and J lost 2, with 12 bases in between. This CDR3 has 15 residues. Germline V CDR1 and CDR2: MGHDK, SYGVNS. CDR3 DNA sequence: TGTGCCAGCAGTGACCTGGTGGGTTACACAGATACGCAGTATTTT. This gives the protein CASSDLVGYTDTQYF.

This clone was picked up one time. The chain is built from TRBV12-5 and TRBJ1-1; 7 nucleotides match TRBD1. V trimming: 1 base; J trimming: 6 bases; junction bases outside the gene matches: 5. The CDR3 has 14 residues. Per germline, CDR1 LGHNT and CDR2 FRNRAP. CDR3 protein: CASGLGRGLAEAFF. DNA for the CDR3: TGTGCTAGTGGTTTGGGAAGGGGGCTGGCTGAAGCTTTCTTT.

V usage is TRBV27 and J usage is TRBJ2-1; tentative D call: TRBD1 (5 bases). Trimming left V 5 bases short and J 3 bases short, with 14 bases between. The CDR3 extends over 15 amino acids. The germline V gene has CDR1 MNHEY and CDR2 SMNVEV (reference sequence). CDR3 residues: CASSTRQYLYNEQFF. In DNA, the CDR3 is TGTGCCAGCAGTACCCGACAGTATCTCTACAATGAGCAGTTCTTC.

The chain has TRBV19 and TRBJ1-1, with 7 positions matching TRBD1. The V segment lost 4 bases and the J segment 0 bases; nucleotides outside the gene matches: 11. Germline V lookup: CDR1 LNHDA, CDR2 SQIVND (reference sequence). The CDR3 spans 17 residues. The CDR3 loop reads CASSTPGDSRMNTEAFF. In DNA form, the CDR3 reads TGTGCCAGTAGTACCCCGGGGGACAGCCGGATGAACACTGAAGCTTTCTTT.

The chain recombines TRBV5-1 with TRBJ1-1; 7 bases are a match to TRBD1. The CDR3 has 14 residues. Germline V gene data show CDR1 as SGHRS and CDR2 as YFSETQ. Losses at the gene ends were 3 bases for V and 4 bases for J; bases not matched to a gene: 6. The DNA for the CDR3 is TGCGCCAGCAGCTCCCAGGGGGTGGGCACTGAAGCTTTCTTT. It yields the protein CASSSQGVGTEAFF.

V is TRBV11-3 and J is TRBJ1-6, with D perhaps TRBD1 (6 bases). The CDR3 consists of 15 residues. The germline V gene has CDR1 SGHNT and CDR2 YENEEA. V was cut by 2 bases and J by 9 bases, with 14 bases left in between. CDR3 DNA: TGTGCCAGCAGCTTAACCGGGACATCGGGTTCACCCCTCCACTTT. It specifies CASSLTGTSGSPLHF.

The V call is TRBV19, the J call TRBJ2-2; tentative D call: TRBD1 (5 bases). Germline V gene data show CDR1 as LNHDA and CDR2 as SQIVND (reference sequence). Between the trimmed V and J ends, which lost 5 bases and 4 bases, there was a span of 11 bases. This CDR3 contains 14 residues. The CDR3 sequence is CASSATGATGELFF. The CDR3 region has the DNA TGTGCCAGTAGTGCCACAGGAGCCACCGGGGAGCTGTTTTTT.

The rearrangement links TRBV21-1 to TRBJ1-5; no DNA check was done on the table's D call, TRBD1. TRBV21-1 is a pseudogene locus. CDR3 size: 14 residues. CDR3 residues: CASSKGTGNQPQHF. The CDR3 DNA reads TGTGCCAGCAGCAAAGGAACAGGCAATCAGCCCCAGCATTTT.

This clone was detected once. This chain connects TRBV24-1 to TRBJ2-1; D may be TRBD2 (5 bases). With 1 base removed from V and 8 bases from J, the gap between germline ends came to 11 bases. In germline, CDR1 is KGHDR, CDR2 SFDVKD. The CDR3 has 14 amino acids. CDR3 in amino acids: CATSDFRSGDEQFF. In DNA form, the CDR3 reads TGTGCCACCAGTGATTTCCGTTCCGGGGATGAGCAGTTCTTC.

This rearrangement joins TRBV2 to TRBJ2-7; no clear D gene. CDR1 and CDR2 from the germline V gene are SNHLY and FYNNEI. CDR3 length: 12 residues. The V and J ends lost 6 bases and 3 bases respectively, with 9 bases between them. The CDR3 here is CASRLTDYEQYF. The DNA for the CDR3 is TGTGCCAGCAGATTGACGGACTACGAGCAGTACTTC.

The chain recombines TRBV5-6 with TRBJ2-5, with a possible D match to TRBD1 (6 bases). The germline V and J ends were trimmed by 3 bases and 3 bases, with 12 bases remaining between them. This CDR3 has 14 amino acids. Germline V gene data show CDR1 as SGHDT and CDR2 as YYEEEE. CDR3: CASSSTGAEETQYF. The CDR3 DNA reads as TGTGCCAGCAGCTCGACAGGCGCAGAAGAGACCCAGTACTTC.

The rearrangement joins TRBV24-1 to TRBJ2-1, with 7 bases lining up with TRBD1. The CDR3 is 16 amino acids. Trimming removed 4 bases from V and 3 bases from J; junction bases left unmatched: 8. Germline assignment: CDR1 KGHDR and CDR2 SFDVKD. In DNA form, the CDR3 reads TGTGCCACCAGTGACCATGGGACAGCAAACTACAATGAGCAGTTCTTC. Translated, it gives CATSDHGTANYNEQFF.

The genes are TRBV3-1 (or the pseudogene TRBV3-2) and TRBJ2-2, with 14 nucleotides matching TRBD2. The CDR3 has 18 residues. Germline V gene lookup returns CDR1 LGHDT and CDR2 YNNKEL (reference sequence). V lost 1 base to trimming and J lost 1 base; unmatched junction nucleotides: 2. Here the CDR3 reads CASSQGLAGGLNTGELFF. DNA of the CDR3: TGTGCCAGCAGCCAAGGACTAGCGGGGGGGTTGAACACCGGGGAGCTGTTTTTT.

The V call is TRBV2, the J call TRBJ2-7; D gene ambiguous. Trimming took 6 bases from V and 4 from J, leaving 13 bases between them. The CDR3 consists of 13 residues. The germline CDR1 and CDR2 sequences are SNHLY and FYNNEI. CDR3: CASREPHEYEQYF. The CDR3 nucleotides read TGTGCCAGCAGGGAGCCACACGAATACGAGCAGTACTTC.